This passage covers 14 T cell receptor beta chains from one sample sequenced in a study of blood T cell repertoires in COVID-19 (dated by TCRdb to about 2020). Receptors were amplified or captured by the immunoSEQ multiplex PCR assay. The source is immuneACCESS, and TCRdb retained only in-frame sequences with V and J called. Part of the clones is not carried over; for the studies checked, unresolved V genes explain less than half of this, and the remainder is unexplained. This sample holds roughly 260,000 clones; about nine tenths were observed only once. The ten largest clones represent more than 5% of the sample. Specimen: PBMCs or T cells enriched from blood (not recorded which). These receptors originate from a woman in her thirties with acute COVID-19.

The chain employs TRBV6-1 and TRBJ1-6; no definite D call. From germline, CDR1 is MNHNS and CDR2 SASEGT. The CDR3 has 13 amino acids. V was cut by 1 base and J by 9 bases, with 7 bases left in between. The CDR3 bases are TGTGCCAGCAGTGAAGGACTTCGTTCACCCCTCCACTTT. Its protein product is CASSEGLRSPLHF.

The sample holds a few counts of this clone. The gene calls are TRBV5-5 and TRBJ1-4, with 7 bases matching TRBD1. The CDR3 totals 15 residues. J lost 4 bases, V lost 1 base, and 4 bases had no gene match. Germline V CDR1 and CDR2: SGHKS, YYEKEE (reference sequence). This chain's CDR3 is CASSLLGQINEKLFF. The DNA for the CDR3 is TGTGCCAGCAGCTTGTTGGGACAGATTAATGAAAAACTGTTTTTT.

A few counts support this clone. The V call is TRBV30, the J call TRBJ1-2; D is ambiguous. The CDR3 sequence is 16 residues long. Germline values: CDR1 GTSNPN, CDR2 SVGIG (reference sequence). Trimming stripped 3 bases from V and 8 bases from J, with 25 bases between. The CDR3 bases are TGTGCCTGGAGCCCATACTCGAGTCTGCGGCGTAGCGGCTACACCTTC. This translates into CAWSPYSSLRRSGYTF.

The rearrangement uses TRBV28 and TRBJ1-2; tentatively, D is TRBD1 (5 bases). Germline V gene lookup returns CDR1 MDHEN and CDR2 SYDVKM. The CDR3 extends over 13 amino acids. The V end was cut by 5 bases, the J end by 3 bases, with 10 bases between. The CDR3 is CASSGAVDYGYTF. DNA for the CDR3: TGTGCCAGCAGTGGGGCGGTTGACTATGGCTACACCTTC.

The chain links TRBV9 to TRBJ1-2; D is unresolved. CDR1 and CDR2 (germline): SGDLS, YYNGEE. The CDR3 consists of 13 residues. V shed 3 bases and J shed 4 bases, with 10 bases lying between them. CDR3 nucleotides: TGTGCCAGCAGCGCTACAGACACCTATGGCTACACCTTC. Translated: CASSATDTYGYTF.

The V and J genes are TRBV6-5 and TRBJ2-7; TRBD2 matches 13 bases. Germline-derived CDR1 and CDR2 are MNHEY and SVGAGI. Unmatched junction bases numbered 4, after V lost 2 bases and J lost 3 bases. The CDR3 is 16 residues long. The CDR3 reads CASSYRGTSGIYEQYF. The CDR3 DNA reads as TGTGCCAGCAGTTACAGGGGGACTAGCGGGATCTACGAGCAGTACTTC.

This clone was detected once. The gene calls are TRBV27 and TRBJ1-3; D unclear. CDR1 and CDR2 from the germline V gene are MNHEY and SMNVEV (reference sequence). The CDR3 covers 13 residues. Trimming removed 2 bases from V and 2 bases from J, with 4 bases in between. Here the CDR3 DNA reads TGTGCCAGCAGTTTAGCAGCTGGAAACACCATATATTTT. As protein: CASSLAAGNTIYF.

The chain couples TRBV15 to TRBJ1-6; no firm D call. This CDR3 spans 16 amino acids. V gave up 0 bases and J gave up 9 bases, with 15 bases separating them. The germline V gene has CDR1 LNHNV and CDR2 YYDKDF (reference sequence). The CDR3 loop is CATSRDGQVGTSPLHF. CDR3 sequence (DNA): TGTGCCACCAGCAGAGATGGCCAGGTCGGCACTTCACCCCTCCACTTT.

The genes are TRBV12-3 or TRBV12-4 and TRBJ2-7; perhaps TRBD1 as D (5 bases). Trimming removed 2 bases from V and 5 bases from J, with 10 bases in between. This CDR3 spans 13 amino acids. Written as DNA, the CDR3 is TGTGCCAGCAGTTTAAGGCGGACAAACGAGCAGTACTTC. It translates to CASSLRRTNEQYF.

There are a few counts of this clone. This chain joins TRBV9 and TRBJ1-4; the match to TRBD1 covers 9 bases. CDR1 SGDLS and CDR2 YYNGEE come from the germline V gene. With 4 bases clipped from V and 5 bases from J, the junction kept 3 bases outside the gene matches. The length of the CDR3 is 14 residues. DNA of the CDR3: TGTGCCAGCAGCACGACAGGGGGAAATGAAAAACTGTTTTTT. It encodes CASSTTGGNEKLFF.

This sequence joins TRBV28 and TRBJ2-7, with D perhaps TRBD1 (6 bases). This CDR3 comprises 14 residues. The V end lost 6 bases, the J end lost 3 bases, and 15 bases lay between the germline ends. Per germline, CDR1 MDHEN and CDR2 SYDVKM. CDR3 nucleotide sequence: TGTGCCAGCAGGGGCGGACAGCTAGACTACGAGCAGTACTTC. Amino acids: CASRGGQLDYEQYF.

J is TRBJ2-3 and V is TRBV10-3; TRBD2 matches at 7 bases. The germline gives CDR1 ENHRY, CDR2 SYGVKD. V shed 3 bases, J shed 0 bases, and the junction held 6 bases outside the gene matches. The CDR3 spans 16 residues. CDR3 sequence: CAISDSGQPSTDTQYF. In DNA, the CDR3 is TGTGCCATCAGTGATAGCGGGCAGCCTAGCACAGATACGCAGTATTTT.

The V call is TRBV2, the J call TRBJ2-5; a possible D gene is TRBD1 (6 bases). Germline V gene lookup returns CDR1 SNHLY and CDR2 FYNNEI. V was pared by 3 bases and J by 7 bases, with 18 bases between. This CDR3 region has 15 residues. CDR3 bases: TGTGCCAGCAGTGATCTGGGGGCCTCGGTTGGGACCCAGTACTTC. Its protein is CASSDLGASVGTQYF.

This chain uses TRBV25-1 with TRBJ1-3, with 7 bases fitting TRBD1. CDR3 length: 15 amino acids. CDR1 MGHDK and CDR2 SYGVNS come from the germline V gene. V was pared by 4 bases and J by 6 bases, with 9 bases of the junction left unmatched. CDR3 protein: CASSGTGGVSNTIYF. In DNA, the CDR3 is TGTGCCAGCAGTGGGACAGGCGGTGTGTCAAACACCATATATTTT.